This entry lists 5 T cell receptor beta chains sequenced from one sample in a study of T cells in localized non-small cell lung cancer. The protocol was immunoSEQ multiplex PCR, while the TCRdb copy is restricted to in-frame clones and leaves out a portion. The data contain about 12,000 clones, around 83% of them singletons. The sample here was peripheral blood, taken before any cancer treatment. The receptors stem from a male donor aged 60 or over with stage I lung adenocarcinoma.

This chain links TRBV27 with TRBJ2-6; D may match TRBD1 or TRBD2 (5 bases each). Per germline, CDR1 MNHEY and CDR2 SMNVEV (reference sequence). This CDR3 is 17 amino acids long. V lost 8 bases and J lost 0, with 17 bases in between. CDR3 loop: CASSGPGRPSGANVLTF. CDR3 nucleotides: TGTGCCAGCTCCGGGCCGGGACGGCCCTCTGGGGCCAACGTCCTGACTTTC.

This clone has a handful of counts. The rearrangement links TRBV9 to TRBJ2-3; maybe TRBD2 (6 bases). The germline gives CDR1 SGDLS, CDR2 YYNGEE. This CDR3 is 17 amino acids long. Between the trimmed V and J ends, which lost 4 bases and 1 base, there was a span of 19 bases. In DNA form, the CDR3 reads TGTGCCAGCAGCCGTAGCGGTAGTAGGTATCGCACAGATACGCAGTATTTT. Residues: CASSRSGSRYRTDTQYF.

The chain carries TRBV7-2 and TRBJ2-3; 15 bases agree with TRBD2. Germline V lookup: CDR1 SGHTA, CDR2 FQGNSA. V lost 0 bases and J lost 2; bases outside the gene matches: 6. CDR3 size: 19 residues. CDR3 nucleotides: TGTGCCAGCAGCTTAGCTGGACTAGCGGGAGGGGGGGTCACAGATACGCAGTATTTT. Its protein is CASSLAGLAGGGVTDTQYF. The complete variable domain, with remaining parts taken from reference TRBV7-2 and TRBJ2-3, reads GAGVSQSPSNKVTEKGKDVELRCDPISGHTALYWYRQSLGQGLEFLIYFQGNSAPDKSGLPSDRFSAERTGGSVSTLTIQRTQQEDSAVYLCASSLAGLAGGGVTDTQYFGPGTRLTVL.

Only one count was recorded for this clone. V gene TRBV11-2 combines with J gene TRBJ2-3; 14 bases agree with TRBD2. V lost 4 bases, J lost 5 bases, and 11 bases stayed unmatched. This CDR3 comprises 18 residues. CDR1 and CDR2 (germline): SGHAT, FQNNGV. The CDR3 DNA sequence: TGTGCCAGCAGCTATATTGGGACTAGCGGGAGTTTTTTAGATACGCAGTATTTT. Protein: CASSYIGTSGSFLDTQYF. Variable domain in full (rest from reference TRBV11-2 and TRBJ2-3): EAGVAQSPRYKIIEKRQSVAFWCNPISGHATLYWYQQILGQGPKLLIQFQNNGVVDDSQLPKDRFSAERLKGVDSTLKIQPAKLEDSAVYLCASSYIGTSGSFLDTQYFGPGTRLTVL.

This chain uses TRBV5-1 with TRBJ2-1, with 8 bases aligning to TRBD2. CDR1 and CDR2 from the germline V gene are SGHRS and YFSETQ. J was trimmed by 7 bases and V by 2 bases; bases with no gene match: 2. The CDR3 runs to 13 residues. CDR3 nucleotide sequence: TGCGCCAGCAGCTTCCTAGCGGGTAATGAGCAGTTCTTC. It specifies CASSFLAGNEQFF.